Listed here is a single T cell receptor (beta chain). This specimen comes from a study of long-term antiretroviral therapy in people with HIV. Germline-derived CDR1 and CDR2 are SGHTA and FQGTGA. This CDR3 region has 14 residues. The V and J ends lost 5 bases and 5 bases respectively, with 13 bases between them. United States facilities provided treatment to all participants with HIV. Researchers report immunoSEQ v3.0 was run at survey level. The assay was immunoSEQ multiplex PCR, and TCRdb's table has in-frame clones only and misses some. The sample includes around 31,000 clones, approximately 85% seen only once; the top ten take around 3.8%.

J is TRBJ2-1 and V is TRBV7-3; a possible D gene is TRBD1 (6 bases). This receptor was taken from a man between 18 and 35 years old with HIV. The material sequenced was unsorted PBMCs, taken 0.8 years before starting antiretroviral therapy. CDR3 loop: CASSPTDSNNEQFF. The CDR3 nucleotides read TGTGCCAGCAGCCCCACGGACAGCAACAATGAGCAGTTCTTC.